What follows are 26 T cell receptor beta chains derived from one specimen sequenced in a study of T cell responses to AZD1222 COVID-19 vaccine. The table came from immunoSEQ multiplex PCR; TCRdb's copy has only in-frame clones and leaves some out. The sample yields roughly 150,000 clones, roughly 87% seen once. This specimen was peripheral blood, taken 28 days after the second AZD1222 dose. Receptor source: an adult who received the AZD1222 COVID-19 vaccine.

The J gene is TRBJ1-3, the V gene TRBV23-1, with no clear D. TRBV23-1 is filed as an ORF, its function uncertain. This CDR3 has 19 residues. The V end was cut by 2 bases, the J end by 0 bases, with 20 bases between. The CDR3 sequence: CASSQATRRETDSGNTIYF. The CDR3, as DNA: TGCGCCAGCAGTCAAGCGACTCGCCGGGAGACGGACTCTGGAAACACCATATATTTT.

V and J are TRBV9 and TRBJ2-1; the D gene is possibly TRBD2 (6 bases). Germline CDR1 and CDR2: SGDLS and YYNGEE. Trimming removed 3 bases at V and 1 base at J, with 11 bases between. The CDR3 is 15 amino acids. Written as DNA, the CDR3 is TGTGCCAGCAGCGCCCTAGCGTCTTCCTACAATGAGCAGTTCTTC. This sequence encodes CASSALASSYNEQFF.

A note on this clone: One end of the junction varies from germline; a read error may be responsible. The chain uses TRBV2 and TRBJ2-1; perhaps TRBD1 as D (6 bases). CDR1 and CDR2 (germline): SNHLY, FYNNEI. This CDR3 is built from 15 residues. In DNA, the CDR3 is TGTGCCAGCAGGGAAGGACAGAGCTCCTACAATGAGCAGTTCTTC. Amino acid sequence: CASREGQSSYNEQFF.

This chain connects TRBV4-2 to TRBJ2-2; 11 bases line up with TRBD2. With 1 base clipped from V and 7 bases from J, the junction kept 5 bases outside the gene matches. The CDR3 has 16 residues. Germline CDR1 is LGHNA and CDR2 is YNFKEQ. The CDR3 bases are TGTGCCAGCAGCCAAGTCCTAGCGGGGGGAGACGGGGAGCTGTTTTTT. This sequence encodes CASSQVLAGGDGELFF.

The chain is built from TRBV5-5 and TRBJ1-2; D is undetermined. Germline values: CDR1 SGHKS, CDR2 YYEKEE (reference sequence). CDR3 length equals 17 residues. V lost 1 base to trimming and J lost 1 base, with 17 bases between them. CDR3 loop: CASSLLVRPSFNYGYTF. The CDR3 nucleotides are TGTGCCAGCAGCTTGCTTGTGCGACCCTCCTTTAACTATGGCTACACCTTC.

This chain connects TRBV27 to TRBJ2-2, with D perhaps matching TRBD1 (6 bases). The CDR3 is 15 amino acids. V dropped 5 bases and J dropped 8 bases, with 18 bases sitting between them. From germline, CDR1 is MNHEY and CDR2 SMNVEV (reference sequence). The CDR3 reads CASSPPWGPPGELFF. In DNA, the CDR3 is TGTGCCAGCAGTCCCCCCTGGGGGCCTCCTGGGGAGCTGTTTTTT.

V is TRBV5-1 and J is TRBJ2-7; perhaps D is TRBD1 or TRBD2 (5 bases each). Germline CDR1 and CDR2: SGHRS and YFSETQ. This CDR3 region has 14 residues. Trimming removed 3 bases from V and 2 bases from J, with 12 bases in between. The CDR3 is CASSYDSGPYEQYF. CDR3 DNA sequence: TGCGCCAGCAGCTACGACTCGGGGCCCTACGAGCAGTACTTC.

The chain couples TRBV6-2 or TRBV6-3 to TRBJ1-1; D call uncertain. V shed 2 bases and J shed 1 base, with 11 bases lying between them. This CDR3 is 15 amino acids long. CDR1 and CDR2 (germline): MNHEY, SVGEGT. The CDR3 sequence is CASSYASGWNTEAFF. CDR3 DNA: TGTGCCAGCAGTTACGCATCAGGATGGAACACTGAAGCTTTCTTT.

This clone was seen only a few times. Other DNA sequences in this specimen translate into the identical CDR3. The J gene is TRBJ2-5, the V gene TRBV19; TRBD2 matches at 12 bases. CDR1 LNHDA and CDR2 SQIVND come from the germline V gene (reference sequence). Unmatched junction bases numbered 5, after V lost 4 bases and J lost 5 bases. The CDR3 loop spans 15 amino acids. CDR3 sequence (DNA): TGTGCCAGTAGTACAGGGACTAGCGGGCGGGAGACCCAGTACTTC. It is translated as CASSTGTSGRETQYF.

This chain joins TRBV28 and TRBJ1-5; the D gene is possibly TRBD1 (5 bases). V lost 8 bases, J lost 2 bases, and 13 bases lay in between. This CDR3 has 14 amino acids. Germline CDR1 is MDHEN and CDR2 is SYDVKM. CDR3 sequence (DNA): TGTGCCAGCTTACATGCGGGGGGCAATCAGCCCCAGCATTTT. Translation: CASLHAGGNQPQHF.

The gene calls are TRBV28 and TRBJ1-2; 9 bases are a match to TRBD1. The length of the CDR3 is 16 residues. V dropped 10 bases and J dropped 0; count of bases not matched to a gene: 12. Germline assignment: CDR1 MDHEN and CDR2 SYDVKM. CDR3 sequence: CATDPGQGAPNYGYTF. CDR3 DNA: TGTGCCACTGACCCGGGACAGGGAGCACCTAACTATGGCTACACCTTC.

The chain joins TRBV28 to TRBJ1-2; weak D call: TRBD1 (6 bases). Trimming took off 6 bases at V and 7 bases at J, with 24 bases between the two ends. The length of the CDR3 is 16 residues. Germline V lookup: CDR1 MDHEN, CDR2 SYDVKM. CDR3 DNA: TGTGCCAGCAGGGGGCACCGGGCAGGGGAGGGGGTTGGCTACACCTTC. Residues: CASRGHRAGEGVGYTF.

V usage is TRBV7-3 and J usage is TRBJ2-3; D remains ambiguous. This CDR3 is built from 16 residues. Germline CDR1 is SGHTA and CDR2 is FQGTGA. The V end was cut by 0 bases, the J end by 4 bases, with 14 bases between. The CDR3 sequence is CASSLTAVAKSDTQYF. The CDR3 coding sequence is TGTGCCAGCAGCTTAACGGCCGTAGCAAAATCAGATACGCAGTATTTT.

The chain uses TRBV2 and TRBJ2-1; 8 positions agree with TRBD2. J gave up 7 bases and V 7 bases, and 15 bases lay outside the gene matches. Germline V CDR1 and CDR2: SNHLY, FYNNEI. This CDR3 is 16 amino acids long. In DNA, the CDR3 is TGTGCCAGCATCAATAGGGGACTAGGTCTTCGGAATGAGCAGTTCTTC. It specifies CASINRGLGLRNEQFF.

This chain connects TRBV6-5 to TRBJ1-2; 7 positions agree with TRBD1. The CDR3 extends over 15 amino acids. The V gene end was trimmed by 5 bases and the J gene end by 2 bases; junction bases not matched to a gene: 8. Germline lookup yields CDR1 MNHEY and CDR2 SVGAGI. CDR3 bases: TGTGCCAGCAGTCCCGCGGCAGGGGGAAACTATGGCTACACCTTC. Translation: CASSPAAGGNYGYTF.

The CDR3 sequence is CASGDPPTDTQYF. The CDR3 coding sequence is TGCGCCAGCGGGGATCCACCCACAGATACGCAGTATTTT. V gene TRBV5-1 combines with J gene TRBJ2-3; D ambiguous. The CDR3 sequence is 13 residues long. CDR1 is SGHRS and CDR2 is YFSETQ in the germline V gene. Between the trimmed V and J ends, which lost 7 bases and 2 bases, there was a span of 11 bases. Variable domain in full (rest from reference TRBV5-1 and TRBJ2-3): KAGVTQTPRYLIKTRGQQVTLSCSPISGHRSVSWYQQTPGQGLQFLFEYFSETQRNKGNFPGRFSGRQFSNSRSEMNVSTLELGDSALYLCASGDPPTDTQYFGPGTRLTVL.

This clone appeared a few times. This chain joins TRBV5-1 and TRBJ2-1; no clear D. The V end lost 1 base, the J end lost 9 bases, and 8 bases lay between the germline ends. In germline, CDR1 is SGHRS, CDR2 YFSETQ. The CDR3 sequence is 12 residues long. The DNA for the CDR3 is TGCGCCAGCAGCTTGTGGGGTGGTGAGCAGTTCTTC. Amino acid sequence: CASSLWGGEQFF.

V usage is TRBV19 and J usage is TRBJ1-4; tentatively, D is TRBD1 (6 bases). This CDR3 has 15 residues. Trimming removed 5 bases from V and 5 bases from J, with 15 bases in between. Looked up from germline, CDR1 is LNHDA and CDR2 is SQIVND (reference sequence). The CDR3 DNA follows: TGTGCCAGTAGTTCGTTCCAGGGGTGGAATGAAAAACTGTTTTTT. Its protein is CASSSFQGWNEKLFF.

The chain joins TRBV5-1 to TRBJ2-2, with TRBD2 identical over 8 bases. The CDR3 consists of 16 residues. Germline V gene lookup returns CDR1 SGHRS and CDR2 YFSETQ. The ends lost 5 bases at V and 6 bases at J; junction bases unmatched: 12. The CDR3 loop is CASRASGSPGAGELFF. The CDR3 nucleotides are TGCGCCAGCAGGGCCAGCGGGAGCCCCGGGGCCGGGGAGCTGTTTTTT.

The J gene is TRBJ2-3, the V gene TRBV7-2; 9 bases fit TRBD2. J was trimmed by 6 bases and V by 1 base; bases with no gene match: 8. CDR1 is SGHTA, CDR2 FQGNSA, per germline. The CDR3 has 16 residues. CDR3 nucleotides: TGTGCCAGCAGCTTAGAGGGACAGCGGGAGGTGGATACGCAGTATTTT. Encoded protein: CASSLEGQREVDTQYF.

The V and J genes are TRBV14 and TRBJ1-1, with D perhaps matching TRBD1 (5 bases). Germline values: CDR1 SGHDN, CDR2 FVKESK. The CDR3 totals 13 residues. Trimming left V 1 base short and J 7 bases short, with 10 bases between. The CDR3 loop is CASSQARGFEAFF. In DNA form, the CDR3 reads TGTGCCAGCAGCCAAGCTCGGGGGTTTGAAGCTTTCTTT.

The V call is TRBV27, the J call TRBJ2-7; TRBD1 aligns across 11 bases. The CDR3 is 15 residues long. V was clipped by 3 bases and J by 4 bases; unmatched bases: 5. Per germline, CDR1 MNHEY and CDR2 SMNVEV (reference sequence). CDR3 bases: TGTGCCAGCAGTTTTTCCGGGACAGGGGGGTACGAGCAGTACTTC. This codes for CASSFSGTGGYEQYF.

This clone was counted a single time. The CDR3 region is CASSQADRGGETQYF. The CDR3 nucleotides are TGTGCCAGCAGCCAAGCTGACAGGGGGGGGGAGACCCAGTACTTC. The V gene is TRBV3-1 (or the pseudogene TRBV3-2), the J gene TRBJ2-5, with TRBD1 matching over 9 bases. This CDR3 is 15 amino acids long. V gave up 1 base and J gave up 5 bases; unmatched junction bases: 5. CDR1 and CDR2 from the germline V gene are LGHDT and YNNKEL (reference sequence).

V is TRBV10-3 and J is TRBJ1-1; a weak D match, TRBD1 (6 bases). The CDR3 totals 14 residues. The germline CDR1 and CDR2 sequences are ENHRY and SYGVKD. V lost 4 bases, J lost 1 base, and 10 bases lay in between. The CDR3 bases are TGTGCCATCAGTGGCCAACAGGGGAACACTGAAGCTTTCTTT. Translation gives CAISGQQGNTEAFF.

Points on this clone: The sample carries other DNA sequences with the same CDR3. The chain has TRBV5-1 and TRBJ2-1, with D perhaps TRBD1 or TRBD2 (5 bases each). V was cut by 4 bases and J by 5 bases, with 10 bases left in between. The CDR3 extends over 13 amino acids. CDR1 is SGHRS and CDR2 is YFSETQ in the germline V gene. Here the CDR3 DNA reads TGCGCCAGCAGCCCCCAGGGAGACAATGAGCAGTTCTTC. Amino acid sequence: CASSPQGDNEQFF.

The V call is TRBV3-1 (or the pseudogene TRBV3-2), the J call TRBJ1-4, with 7 positions matching TRBD1. With 6 bases clipped from V and 4 bases from J, the junction kept 8 bases outside the gene matches. Germline CDR1 and CDR2: LGHDT and YNNKEL (reference sequence). The CDR3 has 15 amino acids. The CDR3: CASRPTGAHNEKLFF. The CDR3 DNA is TGTGCCAGCAGACCAACAGGGGCTCATAATGAAAAACTGTTTTTT.